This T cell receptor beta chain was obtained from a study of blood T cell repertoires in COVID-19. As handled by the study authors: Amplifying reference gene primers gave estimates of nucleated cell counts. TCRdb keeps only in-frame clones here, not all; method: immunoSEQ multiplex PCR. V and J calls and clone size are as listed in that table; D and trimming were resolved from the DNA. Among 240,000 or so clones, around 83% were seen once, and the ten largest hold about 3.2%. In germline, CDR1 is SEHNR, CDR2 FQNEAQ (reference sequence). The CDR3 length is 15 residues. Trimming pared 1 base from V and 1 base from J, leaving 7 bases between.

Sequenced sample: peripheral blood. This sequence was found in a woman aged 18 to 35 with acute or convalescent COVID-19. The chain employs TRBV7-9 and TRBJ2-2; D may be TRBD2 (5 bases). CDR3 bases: TGTGCCAGCAGCTTAGGAGCGGTGAACACCGGGGAGCTGTTTTTT. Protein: CASSLGAVNTGELFF.